This T cell receptor (beta chain) came from a study of blood T cell repertoires in COVID-19. It was during active infection that Seattle patients were enrolled and then longitudinally followed. TCRdb keeps only in-frame clones here, not all; method: immunoSEQ multiplex PCR. This sample has roughly 30,000 clones; around 92% occur once, and the top ten carry around 0.8%. The count of this clone is one. The V gene end was trimmed by 4 bases and the J gene end by 6 bases; junction bases not matched to a gene: 17. This CDR3 contains 18 residues. Per the germline V gene, CDR1 is SGHNT and CDR2 is YYREEE (reference sequence).

This chain connects TRBV5-4 to TRBJ2-1, with 9 bases aligning to TRBD2. The clonotype was recovered from a woman in her seventies with COVID-19, enrolled during active disease. Material for sequencing was peripheral blood. CDR3 in amino acids: CASSPSISGSGRGNEQFF. For the CDR3, the DNA is TGTGCCAGCAGCCCATCAATTAGCGGGAGTGGAAGGGGCAATGAGCAGTTCTTC.